A selection of T cell receptor beta chains follows, all from one sample in a study of cytomegalovirus exposure and HLA in healthy donors. The table came from immunoSEQ multiplex PCR; TCRdb's copy has only in-frame clones and leaves some out. Of about 250,000 clones listed, roughly 84% are singletons. The specimen sequenced was PBMCs. The receptors shown here come from a man aged 18 to 30 in good health and CMV-seropositive. Both conserved end residues are part of each CDR3. The D gene is left open where the match is weak. For some rows the clone size is stated as once, few or many, or as a class when expanded; others skip it.

v_call	d_call	clone_size	j_call	cdr3_nt	cdr3_aa
TRBV5-1	-	-	TRBJ1-5	TGCGCCAGCAGCGCAGGAGGGTCCAATCAGCCCCAGCATTTT	CASSAGGSNQPQHF
TRBV28	-	many	TRBJ1-2	TGTGCCAGCAGTTTCGGGGGAAACTATGGCTACACCTTC	CASSFGGNYGYTF
TRBV29-1	-	-	TRBJ2-1	TGCAGCGTTGAAGAGGTAAACAATGAGCAGTTCTTC	CSVEEVNNEQFF
TRBV5-1	-	-	TRBJ2-7	TGCGCCAGCAGCTTGGAGCCGGGTTACTACGAGCAGTACTTC	CASSLEPGYYEQYF
TRBV6-1	-	-	TRBJ1-4	TGTGCCAGCATAATGAGTTCAACTAATGAAAAACTGTTTTTT	CASIMSSTNEKLFF
TRBV27	-	-	TRBJ1-5	TGTGCCAGCAGTTTGAGTTCTTATAGCAATCAGCCCCAGCATTTT	CASSLSSYSNQPQHF
TRBV5-1	-	-	TRBJ1-1	TGCGCCAGCAGCCTGGACAGCTTGAACACTGAAGCTTTCTTT	CASSLDSLNTEAFF
TRBV27	-	-	TRBJ1-2	TGTGCCAGCAGGGGGGCCACAGGAATTGGGGGCTACACCTTC	CASRGATGIGGYTF
TRBV5-1	-	-	TRBJ2-7	TGCGCCAGCAGCTTGGATCCGACAGAATCCTACGAGCAGTACTTC	CASSLDPTESYEQYF
TRBV6-5	-	-	TRBJ1-1	TGTGCCAGCAGACCACAGTTGAACACTGAAGCTTTCTTT	CASRPQLNTEAFF
TRBV7-9	TRBD2	-	TRBJ2-7	TGTGCCAGCAGCTTTTTGGGACGGGAGGGCGAATACGAGCAGTACTTC	CASSFLGREGEYEQYF
TRBV7-2	TRBD1	-	TRBJ1-4	TGTGCCAGCAGCTATCGCAGGGGGAATGAAAAACTGTTTTTT	CASSYRRGNEKLFF
TRBV2	-	-	TRBJ1-1	TGTGCCAGCAGTCCGGACAGCCTGATGAACACTGAAGCTTTCTTT	CASSPDSLMNTEAFF
TRBV7-8	-	-	TRBJ1-4	TGTGCCAGCAGCTTGGTAGAAAATGAAAAACTGTTTTTT	CASSLVENEKLFF
TRBV6-6	TRBD1	-	TRBJ1-2	TGTGCCAGCAGTTGGGGACAGGGAGAGGGCTATGGCTACACCTTC	CASSWGQGEGYGYTF
TRBV7-9	TRBD1	-	TRBJ1-1	TGTGCCAGCAGATCCCGGGACAGCCGGGCTTTCTTT	CASRSRDSRAFF
TRBV6-5	-	-	TRBJ2-2	TGTGCCAGCAGCCGTGACGTTTCGAACACCGGGGAGCTGTTTTTT	CASSRDVSNTGELFF
TRBV10-3	-	few	TRBJ2-7	TGTGCCATCAGTGAGGACGGCTACGAGCAGTACTTC	CAISEDGYEQYF
TRBV15	-	-	TRBJ1-4	TGTGCCACCAGCAGAGGGCCGACTGAAAAACTGTTTTTT	CATSRGPTEKLFF
TRBV11-2	TRBD1	once	TRBJ1-2	TGTGCCAGCAGCTTCGAATGGGGACAGGGGTTTTACTATGGCTACACCTTC	CASSFEWGQGFYYGYTF
TRBV30	TRBD1	-	TRBJ1-2	TGTGCCTGGAACGGACAGGGAGTCTATGGCTACACCTTC	CAWNGQGVYGYTF
TRBV10-1	TRBD1	few	TRBJ2-7	TGCGCCAGCAGAGGAGATTTAAGGACAGGGACAACTTACTTC	CASRGDLRTGTTYF
TRBV10-3	-	-	TRBJ1-3	TGTGCCATCAGTGGAAAAACTACAGGATACTCTGGAAACACCATATATTTT	CAISGKTTGYSGNTIYF
TRBV9	TRBD2	-	TRBJ2-7	TGTGCCAGCAGCGTAGCCAGCGGGAGCGACGAGCAGTACTTC	CASSVASGSDEQYF